A selection of T cell receptor beta chains follows, all from one sample in a study of blood T cells in healthy people across ages. Each CDR3 protein gets one entry after TCRdb re-called the 5' RACE reads with MiXCR. Altogether about 670,000 distinct CDR3 sequences are present, 40% to 65% being singletons, with the ten largest covering roughly 12%. Material for sequencing was blood. Every receptor here comes from a woman over 75 in good health. The CDR3 runs from the conserved cysteine through the conserved F or W. Fields, in order: J gene, V gene, CDR3 protein.

J gene: TRBJ2-7; V gene: TRBV6-6; CDR3 protein: CASNRPGSYEQYF
J gene: TRBJ1-1; V gene: TRBV29-1; CDR3 protein: CSVGYGPGAFF
J gene: TRBJ2-7; V gene: TRBV7-2; CDR3 protein: CASRAAGRTRLNNEQYF
J gene: TRBJ1-6; V gene: TRBV7-9; CDR3 protein: CASSLGGKAPLHF
J gene: TRBJ1-2; V gene: TRBV19; CDR3 protein: CASNWGATGFYGYTF
J gene: TRBJ2-5; V gene: TRBV29-1; CDR3 protein: CSFWWRETQYF
J gene: TRBJ2-5; V gene: TRBV10-3; CDR3 protein: CAISSGTGVETQYF
J gene: TRBJ1-1; V gene: TRBV27; CDR3 protein: CASSLTLNTEAFF
J gene: TRBJ2-6; V gene: TRBV2; CDR3 protein: CASSGTGAHSGANVLTF
J gene: TRBJ2-5; V gene: TRBV3-1; CDR3 protein: CASSQDGRGKTQYF
J gene: TRBJ2-1; V gene: TRBV12-3/TRBV12-4; CDR3 protein: CASSLNGLAPSYNEQFF
J gene: TRBJ2-6; V gene: TRBV2; CDR3 protein: CASSEWDVLTF
J gene: TRBJ2-3; V gene: TRBV20-1; CDR3 protein: CSARGRAPTDTQYF
J gene: TRBJ2-2; V gene: TRBV2; CDR3 protein: CASSERSRELFF
J gene: TRBJ2-2; V gene: TRBV12-3/TRBV12-4; CDR3 protein: CASSTDTGELFF
J gene: TRBJ2-1; V gene: TRBV29-1; CDR3 protein: CSVEGLAGGKGYNEQFF
J gene: TRBJ1-5; V gene: TRBV6-6; CDR3 protein: CASTQGRGSSNQPQHF
J gene: TRBJ2-1; V gene: TRBV18; CDR3 protein: CASSPLGQYNEQFF
J gene: TRBJ2-3; V gene: TRBV5-1; CDR3 protein: CASSQNKGQTETDTQYF
J gene: TRBJ2-1; V gene: TRBV5-1; CDR3 protein: CASAGGASYNEQFF
J gene: TRBJ2-7; V gene: TRBV15; CDR3 protein: CATSRDQLPSYEQYF
J gene: TRBJ1-2; V gene: TRBV3-1; CDR3 protein: CASSQRFESGYTF
J gene: TRBJ2-1; V gene: TRBV25-1; CDR3 protein: CASSEQGIRETQFF
J gene: TRBJ2-3; V gene: TRBV7-3; CDR3 protein: CASSPWQGTDTQYF
J gene: TRBJ2-1; V gene: TRBV9; CDR3 protein: CASTAHVVSSYNEQFF
J gene: TRBJ2-6; V gene: TRBV29-1; CDR3 protein: CSVLGGTDGANVLTF
J gene: TRBJ2-1; V gene: TRBV6-6; CDR3 protein: CASSYSGNGRDEQFF
J gene: TRBJ1-3; V gene: TRBV7-9; CDR3 protein: CASRYRGGNTIYF
J gene: TRBJ2-5; V gene: TRBV6-1; CDR3 protein: CASSNIQGGETQYF